What follows describes a single T cell receptor beta chain. The antigen this receptor binds is unknown. Nothing much larger sits one base from this clone, and base qualities are not available. These data originate in a study of blood T cell repertoires in COVID-19 (dated by TCRdb to the early 2020s). Notes on the research overall: Samples from collaborators originated in the United States, Italy and Spain and spanned both the acute and convalescent phases of COVID-19. The prospective study material was composed of cDNA or gDNA derived from T cells, B-cell-depleted T cells, or PBMCs. The dataset comprised deeply sampled blood TCRbeta repertoires from subjects exposed to, actively infected with, or recovered from COVID-19. The repertoires were released in a freely available public database intended as a resource for research on the immune response to SARS-CoV-2. The samples were drawn from the first 160 participants of the ongoing ImmuneRACE study and from more than 1,000 subjects provided by 6 global collaborators. Sample metadata almost always included a de-identified subject ID, COVID-19 status, age in years and sex. Where available, HLA class I and class II types were taken from metadata supplied by the sample provider and were not determined by assay-based typing.

The immunoSEQ Assay, a bias-controlled multiplex PCR, was used to amplify TCRbeta CDR3 regions from genomic DNA. As for the original processing: The number of nucleated cells in each sample was estimated by amplification of reference gene primers within the assay. To quantify the absolute abundance of each unique TCRbeta CDR3 rearrangement, sequence reads were collapsed and filtered. For each sample, productive Simpson clonality was calculated as the square root of Simpson's diversity index across productive rearrangements. In TCRdb, the immuneACCESS table is reduced to in-frame sequences with V and J assigned. These tables do not hold every clone; where another copy was compared, an unresolved V gene accounts for under half, and the others remain unexplained. The V and J calls and clone size are taken from that table; D and trimming were inferred from the DNA. The sample includes 150,000 to 200,000 clones, with about 81% observed a single time. The ten largest clones represent approximately 15% of the sample.

Between the V and J ends, shortened by 4 bases and 8 bases respectively, the junction contains 11 bases. Including the terminal cysteine and phenylalanine, the CDR3 comprises 12 residues. Only the CDR3 region is kept as DNA, spanning 36 bases read in frame from base 1. Via the germline V gene (reference sequence), CDR1 is MNHEY and CDR2 SMNVEV. Each collaborating institution followed its own protocols to collect whole blood in K2EDTA tubes. For TCRbeta analysis, collaborators shipped samples as frozen whole blood, isolated PBMCs, or DNA extracted from either of those sample types. What the authors observed across the whole study: The amount of clinical and demographic metadata varied by source and participant and was provided uncurated.

What was sequenced was peripheral blood. The chain uses TRBV27 and TRBJ1-2; a weak D assignment points to TRBD1 (5 bases agree). The sequence was obtained from a man aged 25-45 years with active or convalescent COVID-19. CDR3 protein: CASSSQGIGYTF. The nucleotides are TGTGCCAGCAGTTCTCAGGGTATCGGCTACACCTTC.